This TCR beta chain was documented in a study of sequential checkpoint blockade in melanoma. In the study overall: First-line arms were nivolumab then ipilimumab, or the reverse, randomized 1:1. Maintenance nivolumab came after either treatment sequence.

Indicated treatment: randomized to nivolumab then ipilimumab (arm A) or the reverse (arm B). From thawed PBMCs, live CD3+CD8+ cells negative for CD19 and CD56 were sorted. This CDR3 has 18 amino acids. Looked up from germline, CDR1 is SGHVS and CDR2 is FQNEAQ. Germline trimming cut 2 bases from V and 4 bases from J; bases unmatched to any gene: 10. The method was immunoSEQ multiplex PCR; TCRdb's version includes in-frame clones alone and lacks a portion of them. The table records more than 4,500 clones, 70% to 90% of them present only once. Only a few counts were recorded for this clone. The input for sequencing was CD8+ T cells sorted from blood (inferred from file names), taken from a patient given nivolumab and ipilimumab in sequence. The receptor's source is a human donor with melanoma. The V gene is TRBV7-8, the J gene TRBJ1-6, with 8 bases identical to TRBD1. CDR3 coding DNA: TGTGCCAGCAGCTTAACAAACCCCCAGGGGGCGTATAATTCACCCCTCCACTTT. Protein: CASSLTNPQGAYNSPLHF.